What follows is one T cell receptor beta chain and its context. The data were taken from a study of blood T cell repertoires in COVID-19. Assay: immunoSEQ multiplex PCR; the TCRdb copy retains only in-frame clones and omits some. The data show 35,000 to 55,000 clones, 70% to 90% seen once. The source is a human donor in a cohort sampled during active COVID-19. Sequencing was done on a sample of peripheral blood.

The CDR3 protein is CASSSGLPPGHEQFF. The CDR3 DNA reads as TGTGCCAGCAGTTCCGGACTACCCCCGGGGCATGAGCAGTTCTTC. The chain employs TRBV28 and TRBJ2-1, with D tentatively TRBD2 (6 bases). The V end was cut by 4 bases, the J end by 8 bases, with 18 bases between. The CDR3 is made up of 15 amino acids. Germline V gives CDR1 MDHEN, CDR2 SYDVKM.